These 5 T cell receptor beta chains came from one sample sequenced in a study of human T cells and chemical hapten exposure. Time point given: patch test 1, 2 weeks after DPC sensitization. Treatment defined: therapeutic diphenylcyclopropenone sensitization with weekly scalp DPC. Via MiXCR, TCRdb re-called the RACE reads, giving one row per CDR3 protein. The profile shows around 380,000 distinct CDR3 sequences, nearly 5% of them singletons. The sample here was whole blood, taken in connection with sensitization to the hapten diphenylcyclopropenone (DPC). These receptors all come from a woman aged 50 to 60 with alopecia areata. Some clones in this sample may be carry-over from other donors' samples.

The chain employs TRBV5-4 and TRBJ2-5; 7 nucleotides align to TRBD2. Germline-derived CDR1 and CDR2 are SGHNT and YYREEE (reference sequence). Trimming at V came to 2 bases and at J to 4 bases, leaving 5 bases not matched to a gene. The CDR3 loop spans 14 amino acids. The CDR3 reads CASSLPGGRETQYF. CDR3 coding DNA: TGTGCCAGCAGCTTACCGGGAGGACGAGAGACCCAGTACTTC.

There are a few counts of this clonotype. J is TRBJ2-5 and V is TRBV29-1; 8 positions match TRBD1. From germline, CDR1 is SQVTM and CDR2 ANQGSEA. The CDR3 extends over 13 amino acids. V shed 5 bases and J 5 bases; nucleotides not matched to a gene: 7. The CDR3 DNA is TGCAGCGTTTCCGCAGGGGGCCTGGAGACCCAGTACTTC. Its translation is CSVSAGGLETQYF.

The chain recombines TRBV12-3 or TRBV12-4 with TRBJ2-7; no reliable D call. This CDR3 has 11 residues. The ends were cut back, 4 bases at V and 7 bases at J, with 8 bases in the middle. CDR3 nucleotide sequence: TGTGCCAGCAGTTACATGGGGGAGCAGTACTTC. Translated, it gives CASSYMGEQYF.

In its sample, this clonotype was seen many times. The chain couples TRBV27 to TRBJ1-2; D is perhaps TRBD1 (5 bases). CDR3 length: 12 amino acids. V lost 10 bases and J 3 bases, leaving 12 bases between the germline ends. Germline lookup yields CDR1 MNHEY and CDR2 SMNVEV (reference sequence). DNA of the CDR3: TGTGCCACGCAGGGAGAGGACTATGGCTACACCTTC. Amino acid sequence: CATQGEDYGYTF.

This clonotype was picked up one time. A much larger clone is a single base away; this may be a read error. The chain combines TRBV20-1 with TRBJ2-3; D ambiguous. The V end was cut by 3 bases, the J end by 4 bases, with 14 bases between. CDR3 length equals 14 residues. Germline CDR1 DFQATT, CDR2 SNEGSKA (reference sequence). DNA for the CDR3: TGCAGTGCTAGTCGCCACTCCTTCGCAGATACGCAGTATTTT. Translating gives CSASRHSFADTQYF.